The subject of this entry is one T cell receptor (beta chain). Genomic DNA yielded TCR beta CDR3, amplified by two-round multiplex PCR. Amplification in first-round PCR relied on primers specific to each TRBV and TRBJ gene. TCRdb passed the multiplex PCR reads through MiXCR, listing each CDR3 protein once. The data contain about 16,000 distinct CDR3 sequences, 44% of them singletons. This CDR3 has 11 residues. V was shortened by 3 bases and J by 13 bases, with 10 bases between the two germline ends. Germline V CDR1 and CDR2: LNHDA, SQIVND (reference sequence). The record originates from a study of prognosis after radiotherapy for stage I lung cancer.

V gene TRBV19 combines with J gene TRBJ2-1, with unresolved D. The starting material was PBMCs, obtained before or after stereotactic body radiation therapy (not recorded which). This clonotype was sampled from a donor aged 50 or older with non-small cell lung cancer. Here the CDR3 DNA reads TGTGCCAGTAGTATTTGGTGGGATCAGTTCTTC. It translates to CASSIWWDQFF.